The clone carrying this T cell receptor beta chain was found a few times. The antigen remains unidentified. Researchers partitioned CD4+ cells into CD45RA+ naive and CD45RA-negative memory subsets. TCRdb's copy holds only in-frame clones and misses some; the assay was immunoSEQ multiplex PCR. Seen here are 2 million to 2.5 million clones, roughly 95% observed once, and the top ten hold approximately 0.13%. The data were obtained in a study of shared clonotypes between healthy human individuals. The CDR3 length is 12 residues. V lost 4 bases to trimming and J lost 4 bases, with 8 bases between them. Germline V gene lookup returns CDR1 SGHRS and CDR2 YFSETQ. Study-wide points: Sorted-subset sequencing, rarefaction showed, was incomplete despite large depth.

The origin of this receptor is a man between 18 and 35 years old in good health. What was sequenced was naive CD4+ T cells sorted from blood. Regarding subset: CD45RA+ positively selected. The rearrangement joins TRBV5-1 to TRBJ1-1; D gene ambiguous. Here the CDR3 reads CASSPTGTEAFF. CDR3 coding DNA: TGCGCCAGCAGCCCGACGGGCACTGAAGCTTTCTTT.